This TCR beta chain was captured in a study of vaccination and CD4 T cells after COVID-19. Stated time point: late sampling 161 to 241 days after vaccination in a few convalescent patients. Treatment described: approximately 9-day PBMC culture with coronavirus spike peptide pools or control peptides (ViraFEST assay). The CDR3 is 12 amino acids. CDR1 is SGHVS, CDR2 FQNEAQ, per germline. The V segment lost 8 bases and the J segment 5 bases; nucleotides outside the gene matches: 5. This clonotype was detected only a few times. Its antigen remains unidentified. Researchers used the Oncomine TCR Beta short-read assay to sequence DNA from cultured CD4+ T cells. TCRdb redid the calling of the PCR reads with MiXCR, one entry per CDR3 protein. Here the sample spans around 27,000 distinct CDR3 sequences, less than 35% being singletons.

This TCR derives from a human donor who had recovered from COVID-19. Source: CD4+ T cells from blood, cultured in vitro, taken about 7 months after SARS-CoV-2 vaccination. The chain is built from TRBV7-8 and TRBJ2-5; 7 bases align to TRBD2. CDR3 DNA sequence: TGTGCCAGCGGCTCCGGGGGGGAGACCCAGTACTTC. Translated: CASGSGGETQYF.